Listed below are T cell receptor beta chains from one sample, sequenced in a study of cytomegalovirus exposure and HLA in healthy donors. TCRdb's table, derived via immunoSEQ multiplex PCR, lists solely in-frame clones and lacks some. The sample holds around 100,000 clones, roughly 85% seen once. The sample comprised PBMCs. The receptors were gathered from a young man in good health and CMV-seropositive. The CDR3 runs from the conserved cysteine through the conserved F or W. D genes are given only for firm matches. Clone size, where shown, is once, few, many, or a class for clones that have expanded.

v_call	clone_size	d_call	j_call	cdr3_aa	cdr3_nt
TRBV30	-	-	TRBJ1-2	CAWIQGYGYTF	TGTGCCTGGATTCAGGGGTATGGCTACACCTTC
TRBV7-8	-	-	TRBJ2-5	CASSSGWRETQYF	TGTGCCAGCAGCTCCGGGTGGAGAGAGACCCAGTACTTC
TRBV28	-	TRBD1	TRBJ1-2	CASTKSGGDYGYTF	TGTGCCAGCACCAAGTCAGGGGGCGACTATGGCTACACCTTC
TRBV7-2	once	TRBD1	TRBJ1-2	CASSLATGGSYGYTF	TGTGCCAGCAGCTTAGCGACAGGGGGTAGCTATGGCTACACCTTC
TRBV28	few	TRBD1	TRBJ1-2	CASSSATGVWNYGYTF	TGTGCCAGCAGTTCCGCCACAGGGGTCTGGAACTATGGCTACACCTTC
TRBV5-1	-	TRBD2	TRBJ2-5	CASSEDRFGTSGSQETQYF	TGCGCCAGCAGCGAGGACAGGTTTGGGACTAGCGGATCTCAAGAGACCCAGTACTTC
TRBV30	-	-	TRBJ2-5	CACTITGRTQETQYF	TGTGCCTGCACTATTACAGGGCGAACCCAAGAGACCCAGTACTTC
TRBV6-4	-	-	TRBJ2-1	CASSDGRGEQFF	TGTGCCAGCAGTGACGGGAGAGGTGAGCAGTTCTTC
TRBV10-2	-	TRBD1	TRBJ2-6	CASGGTGGLSGANVLTF	TGCGCCAGCGGCGGGACAGGGGGTCTCTCAGGGGCCAACGTCCTGACTTTC
TRBV5-1	-	-	TRBJ2-3	CASSPTSSVRTQYF	TGCGCCAGCAGCCCGACTAGTTCGGTCAGGACGCAGTATTTT
TRBV9	-	-	TRBJ2-7	CASSVGEDYEQYF	TGTGCCAGCAGCGTAGGGGAGGACTACGAGCAGTACTTC
TRBV15	-	-	TRBJ2-2	CATSRELAGELFF	TGTGCCACCAGCAGAGAACTAGCCGGGGAGCTGTTTTTT
TRBV30	-	TRBD2	TRBJ2-7	CAWINPAAGAYEQYF	TGTGCCTGGATCAACCCAGCAGCGGGGGCCTACGAGCAGTACTTC
TRBV11-1	-	-	TRBJ2-5	CASSWVDRWETQYF	TGTGCCAGCAGCTGGGTCGACAGGTGGGAGACCCAGTACTTC
TRBV19	-	-	TRBJ2-7	CASSISWTVLYEQYF	TGTGCCAGTAGTATTTCGTGGACTGTCCTCTACGAGCAGTACTTC
TRBV2	-	-	TRBJ2-7	CASRGIILTYEQYF	TGTGCCAGCAGGGGCATAATCTTGACCTACGAGCAGTACTTC
TRBV2	-	TRBD2	TRBJ2-7	CASRLAGGYEQYF	TGTGCCAGCAGACTAGCGGGAGGTTACGAGCAGTACTTC
TRBV27	-	-	TRBJ2-7	CASSLSTAGSYEQYF	TGTGCCAGCAGTTTATCGACGGCAGGCTCCTACGAGCAGTACTTC
TRBV2	-	TRBD1	TRBJ2-5	CASTLQTGGLGETQYF	TGTGCCAGCACCCTGCAAACAGGGGGATTAGGAGAGACCCAGTACTTC
TRBV27	-	-	TRBJ2-1	CASSSRGVGNEQFF	TGTGCCAGCAGTTCACGGGGTGTGGGCAATGAGCAGTTCTTC
TRBV14	-	TRBD1	TRBJ1-3	CASSQGDRRNTIYF	TGTGCCAGCAGCCAGGGGGACAGGCGAAACACCATATATTTT
TRBV5-6	-	-	TRBJ2-2	CASSLRLLLGSGELFF	TGTGCCAGCAGCTTGCGACTATTGCTGGGATCCGGGGAGCTGTTTTTT
TRBV6-1	-	-	TRBJ2-5	CASSEIAWETQYF	TGTGCCAGCAGTGAAATAGCGTGGGAGACCCAGTACTTC
TRBV7-9	-	TRBD2	TRBJ2-7	CASSPSGGPYEQYF	TGTGCCAGCAGTCCCAGCGGGGGCCCCTACGAGCAGTACTTC
TRBV10-1	once	-	TRBJ1-5	CASSPQGIHQPQHF	TGCGCCAGCAGTCCCCAGGGGATCCATCAGCCCCAGCATTTT
TRBV9	-	-	TRBJ2-1	CASSVVPSEGGPGAEQFF	TGTGCCAGCAGCGTAGTGCCGTCAGAGGGAGGTCCCGGGGCCGAGCAGTTCTTC
TRBV19	-	TRBD1	TRBJ1-2	CASSIETGIYGYTF	TGTGCCAGTAGTATAGAGACAGGGATCTATGGCTACACCTTC
TRBV19	-	-	TRBJ1-4	CASSKILKGHRELDNEKLFF	TGTGCCAGTAGTAAGATATTAAAAGGCCATCGGGAGCTTGATAATGAAAAACTGTTTTTT
TRBV6-6	-	-	TRBJ1-3	CASRRGGTGNTIYF	TGTGCCAGCAGACGGGGAGGGACCGGAAACACCATATATTTT
TRBV29-1	few	-	TRBJ2-2	CSVGSPAVGELFF	TGCAGCGTTGGCAGCCCCGCGGTTGGGGAGCTGTTTTTT
TRBV28	once	TRBD1	TRBJ2-5	CASSRGTGGRETQYF	TGTGCCAGCAGTCGCGGGACAGGGGGGAGAGAGACCCAGTACTTC
TRBV27	few	TRBD1	TRBJ2-7	CASSFRGQSTYEQYF	TGTGCCAGCAGTTTTAGGGGACAGAGCACCTACGAGCAGTACTTC
TRBV6-1	-	-	TRBJ1-2	CASSEASYPLGYTF	TGTGCCAGCAGTGAAGCGAGTTACCCTCTCGGCTACACCTTC
TRBV29-1	-	-	TRBJ2-1	CSARTGNEQFF	TGCAGCGCACGGACGGGGAATGAGCAGTTCTTC
TRBV5-5	-	-	TRBJ1-2	CASSLDGHATYGYTF	TGTGCCAGCAGCCTAGACGGACACGCCACCTATGGCTACACCTTC
TRBV6-5	-	-	TRBJ1-4	CASSRGDEKLFF	TGTGCCAGCAGTCGGGGAGATGAAAAACTGTTTTTT
TRBV27	-	-	TRBJ1-1	CASSLAENTEAFF	TGTGCCAGCAGTTTAGCGGAGAACACTGAAGCTTTCTTT
TRBV5-3	-	-	TRBJ2-1	CARSKEDYPISYNEQFF	TGTGCCAGAAGCAAAGAGGACTACCCAATCTCCTACAATGAGCAGTTCTTC
TRBV11-2	-	TRBD1	TRBJ2-3	CASSFVTGTDADTQYF	TGTGCCAGCAGCTTTGTGACAGGGACGGACGCAGATACGCAGTATTTT
TRBV28	-	-	TRBJ1-5	CASSLEQNSNQPQHF	TGTGCCAGCAGTTTAGAACAGAATAGCAATCAGCCCCAGCATTTT
TRBV27	-	-	TRBJ2-3	CASSPTTYGDTQYF	TGTGCCAGCAGTCCGACTACCTACGGAGATACGCAGTATTTT
TRBV4-1	-	-	TRBJ2-1	CASSQDRASEREQFF	TGCGCCAGCAGCCAAGATAGGGCTAGCGAACGTGAGCAGTTCTTC
TRBV9	-	TRBD2	TRBJ2-1	CASSGLPGLASYNEQFF	TGTGCCAGCAGCGGTTTACCGGGACTAGCGTCTTACAATGAGCAGTTCTTC
TRBV4-1	-	TRBD1	TRBJ2-5	CASSQEDREETQYF	TGCGCCAGCAGCCAAGAAGACAGGGAAGAGACCCAGTACTTC
TRBV29-1	-	TRBD2	TRBJ2-1	CSVVTSGSLGEQFF	TGCAGCGTCGTGACTAGCGGGAGCCTGGGTGAGCAGTTCTTC
TRBV29-1	once	-	TRBJ2-4	CSVEEVGRGASYF	-
TRBV13	-	TRBD1	TRBJ2-7	CASSYWTGGNEQYF	TGTGCCAGCAGCTATTGGACAGGGGGCAACGAGCAGTACTTC
TRBV15	once	-	TRBJ1-5	CATSRDWASYQPQHF	TGTGCCACCAGCAGAGATTGGGCCTCCTATCAGCCCCAGCATTTT
TRBV5-1	-	TRBD2	TRBJ2-3	CASSLTSGTSTDTQYF	TGCGCCAGCAGCCTCACTAGCGGGACCAGCACAGATACGCAGTATTTT
TRBV5-1	-	-	TRBJ2-3	CASSSGTRTDTQYF	TGCGCCAGCAGCTCTGGGACACGCACAGATACGCAGTATTTT
TRBV5-1	-	TRBD1	TRBJ2-7	CASSLRPGGSYEQYF	TGCGCCAGCAGCTTGAGGCCAGGGGGCTCCTACGAGCAGTACTTC
TRBV29-1	-	TRBD1	TRBJ1-1	CSALGQTNTEAFF	TGCAGCGCACTGGGACAGACGAACACTGAAGCTTTCTTT
TRBV28	-	TRBD2	TRBJ2-1	CASSGLAGGPNEQFF	TGTGCCAGCAGTGGCCTAGCGGGAGGACCCAATGAGCAGTTCTTC
TRBV9	-	-	TRBJ2-3	CASSRVPGEGTDTQYF	TGTGCCAGCAGCCGGGTTCCCGGAGAGGGCACAGATACGCAGTATTTT
TRBV29-1	once	-	TRBJ2-5	CSVEPFGGSQETQYF	TGCAGCGTTGAACCCTTTGGAGGGTCACAAGAGACCCAGTACTTC
TRBV12-5	-	-	TRBJ1-5	CASGLKTDQPQHF	TGTGCTAGTGGTTTAAAAACAGATCAGCCCCAGCATTTT
TRBV5-1	-	TRBD1	TRBJ2-3	CASSGGTGLSADTQYF	TGCGCCAGCAGCGGGGGGACAGGGCTAAGCGCAGATACGCAGTATTTT